These 30 T cell receptor beta chains came from one sample sequenced in a study of T-cell memory formation after mild COVID-19. One entry per CDR3 protein results from TCRdb running MiXCR on the 5' RACE reads. The top ten clones hold less than 6.5% of a sample with about 110,000 distinct CDR3 sequences, roughly a sixth of them seen once. The sequenced sample was PBMCs or a T cell subset sorted from them (not recorded which). These receptors all come from a man younger than 35 who had mild COVID-19 (a few samples of this study predate the infection). Cell type and time point are not known.

This clonotype has just a few counts. The chain joins TRBV5-1 to TRBJ2-3; D could derive from TRBD1 or TRBD2 (5 bases each). Germline-derived CDR1 and CDR2 are SGHRS and YFSETQ. V shed 2 bases and J shed 4 bases, with 11 bases lying between them. This CDR3 spans 14 amino acids. The CDR3: CASSFQGPPDTQYF. DNA of the CDR3: TGCGCCAGCAGCTTCCAGGGACCCCCAGATACGCAGTATTTT.

V and J are TRBV11-2 and TRBJ2-2; D is ambiguous. CDR1 is SGHAT and CDR2 is FQNNGV in the germline V gene. The V end was cut by 1 base, the J end by 4 bases, with 4 bases between. This CDR3 has 13 residues. DNA of the CDR3: TGTGCCAGCAGCTTAGTACGCACCGGGGAGCTGTTTTTT. Residues: CASSLVRTGELFF.

This clonotype was counted between two and nine times. The chain couples TRBV5-1 to TRBJ2-1; TRBD1 matches 7 bases. CDR3 length equals 16 residues. V shed 0 bases and J 9 bases; nucleotides not matched to a gene: 12. Germline CDR1 reads SGHRS; CDR2 reads YFSETQ. CDR3 sequence: CASSLAPTGFPSEQFF. CDR3 DNA: TGCGCCAGCAGCTTGGCCCCGACAGGGTTCCCGAGTGAGCAGTTCTTC.

V is TRBV4-1 and J is TRBJ2-3; TRBD2 aligns across 8 bases. J gave up 0 bases and V 5 bases, and 4 bases lay outside the gene matches. The CDR3 runs to 15 residues. Germline assignment: CDR1 MGHRA and CDR2 YSYEKL. The CDR3 sequence is CASSARGGSTDTQYF. In nucleotides, the CDR3 is TGCGCCAGCAGCGCTCGGGGGGGCAGCACAGATACGCAGTATTTT.

This clonotype was counted between two and nine times. The chain is built from TRBV9 and TRBJ1-1; 9 bases line up with TRBD1. Trimming removed 3 bases from V and 1 base from J; junction bases left unmatched: 4. The CDR3 is 15 amino acids. Germline V gene lookup returns CDR1 SGDLS and CDR2 YYNGEE. The CDR3 reads CASSAGTGSNTEAFF. The CDR3 DNA reads as TGTGCCAGCAGCGCCGGGACAGGGTCGAACACTGAAGCTTTCTTT.

The chain carries TRBV5-1 and TRBJ2-6; tentative D call: TRBD1 (5 bases). Germline V lookup: CDR1 SGHRS, CDR2 YFSETQ. CDR3 length equals 15 residues. Trimming pared 4 bases from V and 3 bases from J, leaving 11 bases between. The CDR3 reads CASSPQGNGANVLTF. The DNA for the CDR3 is TGCGCCAGCAGCCCCCAGGGTAATGGGGCCAACGTCCTGACTTTC.

This clonotype showed up just a few times. The rearrangement links TRBV4-3 to TRBJ2-2; possibly TRBD1 for D (5 bases). V dropped 1 base and J dropped 0 bases, with 9 bases sitting between them. Germline-derived CDR1 and CDR2 are LGHNA and YSLEER. The CDR3 runs to 16 residues. The CDR3 DNA follows: TGCGCCAGCAGCCAAGCCCCCAGGGCGAACACCGGGGAGCTGTTTTTT. Translated, it gives CASSQAPRANTGELFF.

This clonotype was found a few times. The J gene is TRBJ2-1, the V gene TRBV5-5; possible D gene TRBD1, 5 bases. This CDR3 comprises 15 residues. V was clipped by 4 bases and J by 4 bases, with 15 bases between them. In germline, CDR1 is SGHKS, CDR2 YYEKEE (reference sequence). The DNA for the CDR3 is TGTGCCAGCAGCCCGGCCCGGACAACGTACAATGAGCAGTTCTTC. Its protein product is CASSPARTTYNEQFF.

The chain links TRBV12-3 or TRBV12-4 to TRBJ2-3; 7 nucleotides match TRBD1. The CDR3 sequence is 13 residues long. Germline trimming cut 10 bases from V and 8 bases from J; bases unmatched to any gene: 12. DNA of the CDR3: TGTGCCACCCAGACAGGGCCTCGGGGTACGCAGTATTTT. This codes for CATQTGPRGTQYF.

The chain couples TRBV30 to TRBJ2-2; no definite D call. Between the trimmed V and J ends, which lost 1 base and 4 bases, there was a span of 7 bases. Germline V lookup: CDR1 GTSNPN, CDR2 SVGIG (reference sequence). The CDR3 consists of 13 residues. The CDR3 reads CAWSAQPTGELFF. In nucleotides, the CDR3 is TGTGCCTGGAGTGCACAGCCCACCGGGGAGCTGTTTTTT.

This clonotype was seen a few times. The chain couples TRBV18 to TRBJ2-7; 7 bases line up with TRBD1. From germline, CDR1 is KGHSH and CDR2 LQKENI. V shed 1 base, J shed 9 bases, and the junction held 9 bases outside the gene matches. This CDR3 contains 14 residues. CDR3 protein: CASSPREGGFGQYF. CDR3 DNA sequence: TGTGCCAGCTCACCACGGGAAGGGGGCTTTGGGCAGTACTTC.

This clonotype has a handful of counts. The genes are TRBV24-1 and TRBJ2-7; no clear D. V gave up 4 bases and J gave up 1 base, with 13 bases separating them. Germline V gene sequence: CDR1 KGHDR, CDR2 SFDVKD. The CDR3 sequence is 15 residues long. In DNA, the CDR3 is TGTGCCACCAGTGAACTTACCGGGCCTTCCTACGAGCAGTACGTC. Translation: CATSELTGPSYEQYV.

V gene TRBV20-1 combines with J gene TRBJ2-3; D is undetermined. Germline CDR1 DFQATT, CDR2 SNEGSKA (reference sequence). The CDR3 length is 12 residues. Deletions cut 5 bases from V and 2 bases from J, with 8 bases between. In nucleotides, the CDR3 is TGCAGTGCTGAGCCTAACACAGATACGCAGTATTTT. Translating gives CSAEPNTDTQYF.

The V gene is TRBV12-3 or TRBV12-4, the J gene TRBJ1-5; D unclear. This CDR3 is 13 amino acids long. Trimming pared 3 bases from V and 2 bases from J, leaving 5 bases between. CDR3 nucleotide sequence: TGTGCCAGCAGTTTTTCAGGCAATCAGCCCCAGCATTTT. This translates into CASSFSGNQPQHF.

V and J are TRBV2 and TRBJ2-6; a weak D match, TRBD1 (6 bases). This CDR3 spans 15 amino acids. Trimming took off 7 bases at V and 0 bases at J, with 10 bases between the two ends. Germline V gives CDR1 SNHLY, CDR2 FYNNEI. This CDR3 reads CASNGQISGANVLTF. Written as DNA, the CDR3 is TGTGCCAGCAATGGACAGATCTCTGGGGCCAACGTCCTGACTTTC. The variable domain in full, completed from reference TRBV2 and TRBJ2-6, reads EPEVTQTPSHQVTQMGQEVILRCVPISNHLYFYWYRQILGQKVEFLVSFYNNEISEKSEIFDDQFSVERPDGSNFTLKIRSTKLEDSAMYFCASNGQISGANVLTFGAGSRLTVL.

V gene TRBV7-2 combines with J gene TRBJ2-3; no reliable D call. CDR3 length: 15 residues. V dropped 1 base and J dropped 6 bases, with 14 bases sitting between them. Germline assignment: CDR1 SGHTA and CDR2 FQGNSA. CDR3 bases: TGTGCCAGCAGCTTAGAGAGGTTAGACCTGGATACGCAGTATTTT. Translating gives CASSLERLDLDTQYF.

The CDR3 sequence is CASSLLHTGELFF. In DNA, the CDR3 is TGCGCCAGCAGCTTGCTCCACACCGGGGAGCTGTTTTTT. V is TRBV5-1 and J is TRBJ2-2; D unclear. CDR3 length: 13 amino acids. V lost 1 base and J 3 bases, leaving 4 bases between the germline ends. Germline V gene lookup returns CDR1 SGHRS and CDR2 YFSETQ.

The rearrangement links TRBV7-2 to TRBJ2-3, with TRBD2 matching over 10 bases. Germline V gene data show CDR1 as SGHTA and CDR2 as FQGNSA. The CDR3 runs to 15 residues. V lost 4 bases and J lost 4; bases outside the gene matches: 5. The CDR3 bases are TGTGCCAGCAGCTCCGCTAGCGGGGGTCCAGATACGCAGTATTTT. This encodes CASSSASGGPDTQYF.

This chain joins TRBV9 and TRBJ2-2; 9 positions agree with TRBD2. V trimming: 4 bases; J trimming: 6 bases; junction bases outside the gene matches: 13. The CDR3 sequence is 17 residues long. The V gene's germline CDR1 is SGDLS and CDR2 YYNGEE. CDR3 nucleotide sequence: TGTGCCAGCAGCCCGAGGGGAGCGGGGGGCCCCCCCGGGGAGCTGTTTTTT. It specifies CASSPRGAGGPPGELFF.

V usage is TRBV24-1 and J usage is TRBJ2-3, with TRBD1 as a possible D gene (5 bases). The V and J ends lost 5 bases and 2 bases respectively, with 7 bases between them. This CDR3 spans 13 amino acids. Germline-derived CDR1 and CDR2 are KGHDR and SFDVKD. CDR3: CATSGQYTDTQYF. The CDR3 bases are TGTGCCACCAGTGGACAGTACACAGATACGCAGTATTTT.

This clonotype was counted a few times. Here the CDR3 DNA reads TGTGCCAGCAGCTTGGTCCCCCAAAAACTGTTTTTT. Translation: CASSLVPQKLFF. The genes are TRBV11-2 and TRBJ1-4, with unresolved D. In germline, CDR1 is SGHAT, CDR2 FQNNGV. Trimming pared 3 bases from V and 9 bases from J, leaving 8 bases between. This CDR3 region has 12 residues.

Only a few counts were recorded for this clonotype. V is TRBV20-1 and J is TRBJ2-1, with D possibly being TRBD1 or TRBD2 (5 bases each). The ends were cut back, 6 bases at V and 8 bases at J, with 23 bases in the middle. CDR3 size: 15 residues. Germline V gene sequence: CDR1 DFQATT, CDR2 SNEGSKA (reference sequence). This CDR3 reads CSAGRDALKPYEQFF. The CDR3 DNA is TGCAGTGCAGGTCGGGACGCCCTAAAGCCGTATGAGCAGTTCTTC.

The table lists this clonotype with a few counts. The chain joins TRBV12-3 or TRBV12-4 to TRBJ2-2; D ambiguous. The CDR3 covers 13 residues. Trimming left V 5 bases short and J 1 base short, with 5 bases between. The CDR3 coding sequence is TGTGCCAGCAGTCCTCAGAACACCGGGGAGCTGTTTTTT. It is translated as CASSPQNTGELFF.

This clonotype was recorded a few times. V and J are TRBV18 and TRBJ2-4; D call uncertain. This CDR3 is 15 amino acids long. Germline CDR1 and CDR2: KGHSH and LQKENI. The ends were cut back, 2 bases at V and 4 bases at J, with 12 bases in the middle. The chain's CDR3 is CASSPSPPGKNIQYF. The CDR3 nucleotides are TGTGCCAGCTCACCATCTCCCCCCGGGAAAAACATTCAGTACTTC.

This rearrangement joins TRBV28 to TRBJ2-3; 7 bases are a match to TRBD1. The trim removed 10 bases at V and 1 base at J, leaving 8 bases unmatched. The CDR3 is made up of 14 amino acids. CDR1 and CDR2 (germline): MDHEN, SYDVKM. The CDR3 nucleotides read TGTGCCACCCAAGGGGGCCCAGGCACAGATACGCAGTATTTT. This codes for CATQGGPGTDTQYF.

The V and J genes are TRBV18 and TRBJ1-5; tentatively, D is TRBD1 (5 bases). The CDR3 is made up of 14 amino acids. The germline V gene has CDR1 KGHSH and CDR2 LQKENI. Trimming shortened V by 2 bases and J by 7 bases, and 12 bases separated the two germline ends. The CDR3 loop is CASSPGAGEQPQHF. The CDR3 DNA reads as TGTGCCAGCTCACCAGGGGCAGGCGAGCAGCCCCAGCATTTT.

The gene calls are TRBV6-2 or TRBV6-3 and TRBJ2-7; TRBD1 aligns across 7 bases. There are 14 residues in the CDR3. The V gene's germline CDR1 is MNHEY and CDR2 SVGEGT. J lost 2 bases, V lost 6 bases, and 7 bases had no gene match. CDR3 sequence: CASRRQGSAYEQYF. The CDR3 DNA follows: TGTGCCAGCAGGAGACAGGGATCAGCCTACGAGCAGTACTTC.

This clonotype was counted many times. The rearrangement joins TRBV6-5 to TRBJ2-3, with 10 bases identical to TRBD2. The V segment lost 2 bases and the J segment 8 bases; nucleotides outside the gene matches: 10. Per the germline V gene, CDR1 is MNHEY and CDR2 is SVGAGI. This CDR3 comprises 16 residues. CDR3: CASSYGGASGGGTQYF. Written as DNA, the CDR3 is TGTGCCAGCAGTTACGGCGGGGCTAGCGGGGGTGGTACGCAGTATTTT.

V is TRBV11-2 and J is TRBJ2-7; D unresolved. V was clipped by 3 bases and J by 4 bases, with 7 bases between them. The germline V gene has CDR1 SGHAT and CDR2 FQNNGV. This CDR3 has 12 residues. CDR3 bases: TGTGCCAGCAGCTTTGTCCGATACGAGCAGTACGTC. Protein product: CASSFVRYEQYV.

The chain joins TRBV4-3 to TRBJ2-3, with D hard to call. Trimming left V 0 bases short and J 4 bases short, with 8 bases between. The CDR3 is made up of 14 amino acids. Per the germline V gene, CDR1 is LGHNA and CDR2 is YSLEER. For the CDR3, the DNA is TGCGCCAGCAGCCAAGAGTTGAACGCAGATACGCAGTATTTT. Protein: CASSQELNADTQYF.